Shown below are 28 T cell receptor beta chains from a single sample sequenced in a study of regulatory and conventional T cells in RAG deficiency. The sorted regulatory T cells were CD4+, CD25-high and CD127-low, with genomic DNA sequenced. Data came from immunoSEQ multiplex PCR; TCRdb stores just in-frame clones and leaves some out. The sample consists of about 20,000 clones, roughly 89% of them appearing once. These data are also associated with another study on regulatory T cells. From that study: The primer mix had 52 TRBV and 13 TRBJ primers.

Sequencing was carried out using Tregs sorted from blood. All receptors come from a human donor in good health.

V is TRBV7-6 and J is TRBJ2-7; the D gene is possibly TRBD1 (6 bases). There are 14 residues in the CDR3. Germline CDR1 reads SGHVS; CDR2 reads FNYEAQ. V lost 5 bases to trimming and J lost 1 base, with 12 bases between them. The DNA of the CDR3 is TGTGCCAGCAGCCTAAAACAGGGATCCTACGAGCAGTACTTC. This sequence encodes CASSLKQGSYEQYF.

The V gene is TRBV19, the J gene TRBJ1-5; D may be TRBD1 (5 bases). Trimming took 11 bases from V and 6 from J, leaving 17 bases between them. The germline V gene encodes CDR1 LNHDA and CDR2 SQIVND (reference sequence). The CDR3 is 13 amino acids. The CDR3 loop reads CAGGEAVGQPQHF. For the CDR3, the DNA is TGTGCCGGGGGGGAGGCCGTAGGTCAGCCCCAGCATTTT.

The V gene is TRBV7-6, the J gene TRBJ2-2, with TRBD2 matching 8 bases. The CDR3 is 17 residues long. The junction had 8 bases not matched to a gene; V was cut back by 2 bases and J by 3 bases. Germline CDR1 and CDR2: SGHVS and FNYEAQ. CDR3 residues: CASSLMLLAGDTGELFF. The CDR3 coding sequence is TGTGCCAGCAGCTTAATGTTGCTAGCGGGTGACACCGGGGAGCTGTTTTTT.

This chain joins TRBV4-1 and TRBJ1-2; D is unclear. From germline, CDR1 is MGHRA and CDR2 YSYEKL. The CDR3 is 17 amino acids. Trimming cost V 4 bases and J 4 bases, with 22 bases left between them. The CDR3 reads CASSLRGQNRKTYGYTF. CDR3 coding DNA: TGCGCCAGCAGCCTACGCGGCCAGAACCGAAAGACCTATGGCTACACCTTC.

CDR3 residues: CASSLEGSYEQYF. In nucleotides, the CDR3 is TGTGCCAGCAGCTTAGAAGGGTCTTACGAGCAGTACTTC. The chain employs TRBV11-3 and TRBJ2-7; D call uncertain. The germline V gene has CDR1 SGHNT and CDR2 YENEEA. This CDR3 region has 13 residues. V gave up 0 bases and J gave up 4 bases, with 7 bases separating them. The whole variable domain, filled in from reference TRBV11-3 and TRBJ2-7, reads EAGVVQSPRYKIIEKKQPVAFWCNPISGHNTLYWYLQNLGQGPELLIRYENEEAVDDSQLPKDRFSAERLKGVDSTLKIQPAELGDSAVYLCASSLEGSYEQYFGPGTRLTVT.

The genes are TRBV18 and TRBJ2-5; D gene ambiguous. The length of the CDR3 is 15 residues. In germline, CDR1 is KGHSH, CDR2 LQKENI. Trimming took 0 bases from V and 5 from J, leaving 13 bases between them. CDR3 region: CASSPPKGGLETQYF. As DNA, the CDR3 is TGTGCCAGCTCACCACCGAAAGGTGGGTTGGAGACCCAGTACTTC. Together with reference TRBV18 and TRBJ2-5, the CDR3 gives the full variable domain: NAGVMQNPRHLVRRRGQEARLRCSPMKGHSHVYWYRQLPEEGLKFMVYLQKENIIDESGMPKERFSAEFPKEGPSILRIQQVVRGDSAAYFCASSPPKGGLETQYFGPGTRLLVL.

V and J are TRBV9 and TRBJ2-7; D might be TRBD1 (6 bases). Trimming took 3 bases from V and 0 from J, leaving 19 bases between them. CDR3 length: 17 amino acids. Germline assignment: CDR1 SGDLS and CDR2 YYNGEE. In DNA form, the CDR3 reads TGTGCCAGCAGCGGGGATCTGGGGACACCCAGCTCCTACGAGCAGTACTTC. Protein product: CASSGDLGTPSSYEQYF.

The genes are TRBV30 and TRBJ1-2, with D tentatively TRBD1 (5 bases). The V gene lost 2 bases and the J gene lost 1 base, with 17 bases spanning the gap. The length of the CDR3 is 16 residues. Germline assignment: CDR1 GTSNPN and CDR2 SVGIG (reference sequence). The CDR3 sequence is CAWSKGHNRVNYGYTF. The CDR3 DNA is TGTGCCTGGAGTAAAGGACACAACCGTGTTAACTATGGCTACACCTTC.

The chain uses TRBV5-1 and TRBJ1-2; unclear D gene. Trimming took 0 bases from V and 5 from J, leaving 8 bases between them. Germline CDR1 SGHRS, CDR2 YFSETQ. CDR3 length equals 13 residues. In nucleotides, the CDR3 is TGCGCCAGCAGCTTGGCCGGGCAGTATGGCTACACCTTC. Protein sequence: CASSLAGQYGYTF.

The chain joins TRBV15 to TRBJ2-3; 9 bases are a match to TRBD2. The CDR3 covers 15 residues. Germline V lookup: CDR1 LNHNV, CDR2 YYDKDF (reference sequence). V shed 3 bases, J shed 2 bases, and the junction held 3 bases outside the gene matches. CDR3: CATSSRLADTDTQYF. DNA for the CDR3: TGTGCCACCAGCAGCCGACTAGCGGACACAGATACGCAGTATTTT.

The V call is TRBV6-4, the J call TRBJ2-1; 7 bases align to TRBD1. The CDR3 sequence is 15 residues long. From germline, CDR1 is MRHNA and CDR2 SNTAGT. V gave up 5 bases and J gave up 4 bases; unmatched junction bases: 8. CDR3 in amino acids: CASSTMDRRYNEQFF. Written as DNA, the CDR3 is TGTGCCAGCAGTACAATGGACAGGCGATACAATGAGCAGTTCTTC.

This clone was seen a few times. The gene calls are TRBV5-5 and TRBJ1-1, with D possibly TRBD1 on 6 matching bases. V was clipped by 0 bases and J by 5 bases, with 20 bases between them. CDR1 and CDR2 (germline): SGHKS, YYEKEE (reference sequence). CDR3 length: 17 residues. CDR3 sequence (DNA): TGTGCCAGCAGCTTGGGAGGGGGGCGCGGGAGGTTGACTGAAGCTTTCTTT. This encodes CASSLGGGRGRLTEAFF.

This clone was seen more than once but under ten times. The chain has TRBV19 and TRBJ1-4; TRBD1 aligns across 9 bases. The CDR3 is made up of 14 amino acids. Trimming cost V 6 bases and J 8 bases; bases outside gene matches: 7. Germline-derived CDR1 and CDR2 are LNHDA and SQIVND (reference sequence). The CDR3 DNA is TGTGCCAGTAGGAAGGGACAGGGAACCGAAAAACTGTTTTTT. Translated, it gives CASRKGQGTEKLFF.

The chain has TRBV5-8 and TRBJ2-7; 10 nucleotides line up with TRBD1. In germline, CDR1 is SGHTS, CDR2 YDEGEE. Losses at the gene ends were 3 bases for V and 2 bases for J; bases not matched to a gene: 11. The CDR3 runs to 17 residues. DNA for the CDR3: TGTGCCAGCAGCTCACGACAGGGGGCGGATAAAACCTACGAGCAGTACTTC. Protein: CASSSRQGADKTYEQYF.

The CDR3 loop reads CSVETGMNTEAFF. The CDR3 DNA reads TGCAGCGTGGAGACAGGGATGAACACTGAAGCTTTCTTT. The V gene is TRBV29-1, the J gene TRBJ1-1, with 7 bases lining up with TRBD1. The germline V gene encodes CDR1 SQVTM and CDR2 ANQGSEA. Losses at the gene ends were 6 bases for V and 0 bases for J; bases not matched to a gene: 4. The CDR3 runs to 13 residues.

The V gene is TRBV25-1, the J gene TRBJ1-2; maybe TRBD1 (6 bases). The germline CDR1 and CDR2 sequences are MGHDK and SYGVNS. V was pared by 3 bases and J by 7 bases, with 18 bases between. The CDR3 length is 15 residues. CDR3 DNA sequence: TGTGCCAGCAGTGAGACAGGACCTCCGGGAGTTGGCTACACCTTC. As protein: CASSETGPPGVGYTF.

The chain recombines TRBV7-2 with TRBJ2-1, with TRBD1 matching over 8 bases. The germline CDR1 and CDR2 sequences are SGHTA and FQGNSA. Losses at the gene ends were 1 base for V and 2 bases for J; bases not matched to a gene: 4. There are 16 residues in the CDR3. The CDR3 nucleotides read TGTGCCAGCAGCTTAGGGGGACAGGCAACCTACAATGAGCAGTTCTTC. Translated: CASSLGGQATYNEQFF. The whole variable domain, remainder taken from reference TRBV7-2 and TRBJ2-1, is GAGVSQSPSNKVTEKGKDVELRCDPISGHTALYWYRQSLGQGLEFLIYFQGNSAPDKSGLPSDRFSAERTGGSVSTLTIQRTQQEDSAVYLCASSLGGQATYNEQFFGPGTRLTVL.

This clone occurred a few times. V is TRBV7-8 and J is TRBJ2-5; tentatively, D is TRBD1 or TRBD2 (6 bases each). Germline V gene sequence: CDR1 SGHVS, CDR2 FQNEAQ. CDR3 length: 12 residues. V was shortened by 10 bases and J by 4 bases, with 13 bases between the two germline ends. Here the CDR3 reads CATGGGRETQYF. Written as DNA, the CDR3 is TGTGCCACCGGAGGGGGGCGAGAGACCCAGTACTTC.

The rearrangement joins TRBV10-2 to TRBJ2-1, with D perhaps given as TRBD1 or TRBD2 (5 bases each). Germline V gene lookup returns CDR1 WSHSY and CDR2 SAAADI. This CDR3 has 15 amino acids. V shed 5 bases and J shed 0 bases, with 11 bases lying between them. CDR3 amino acids: CASSPPGPSYNEQFF. The CDR3 nucleotides are TGCGCCAGCAGTCCTCCGGGACCCTCCTACAATGAGCAGTTCTTC.

V and J are TRBV9 and TRBJ2-3, with 7 bases fitting TRBD2. Germline-derived CDR1 and CDR2 are SGDLS and YYNGEE. The CDR3 contains 17 residues. The J segment lost 0 bases and the V segment lost 3 bases, leaving 10 bases of the junction unmatched. CDR3: CASSARPSGASTDTQYF. DNA for the CDR3: TGTGCCAGCAGCGCGAGACCGAGCGGGGCCAGCACAGATACGCAGTATTTT.

The rearrangement links TRBV6-1 to TRBJ2-2; possibly TRBD1 for D (6 bases). The CDR3 is 14 residues long. Trimming shortened V by 4 bases and J by 4 bases, and 10 bases separated the two germline ends. CDR1 and CDR2 from the germline V gene are MNHNS and SASEGT. Written as DNA, the CDR3 is TGTGCCAGCAGTGTGGGACACCTCACCGGGGAGCTGTTTTTT. Residues: CASSVGHLTGELFF.

The chain has TRBV28 and TRBJ2-1; 10 bases match TRBD2. Per the germline V gene, CDR1 is MDHEN and CDR2 is SYDVKM. Germline trimming cut 7 bases from V and 7 bases from J; bases unmatched to any gene: 7. This CDR3 has 14 residues. The CDR3 region is CASMASGSFNEQFF. CDR3 DNA sequence: TGTGCCAGCATGGCTAGCGGGAGTTTTAATGAGCAGTTCTTC.

The chain has TRBV7-2 and TRBJ2-3, with 9 bases aligning to TRBD2. Germline CDR1 and CDR2: SGHTA and FQGNSA. The CDR3 totals 14 residues. Trimming removed 5 bases from V and 6 bases from J; junction bases left unmatched: 6. This chain's CDR3 is CASSRGGAVDTQYF. The CDR3 bases are TGTGCCAGCAGCCGCGGGGGGGCTGTGGATACGCAGTATTTT.

The CDR3 here is CASSFSDLNEKLFF. CDR3 nucleotides: TGTGCCAGCAGCTTTTCCGACCTCAATGAAAAACTGTTTTTT. V is TRBV7-6 and J is TRBJ1-4; D ambiguous. Germline V gene lookup returns CDR1 SGHVS and CDR2 FNYEAQ. Trimming removed 3 bases from V and 5 bases from J, with 10 bases in between. The CDR3 is made up of 14 amino acids.

The V and J genes are TRBV6-6 and TRBJ2-7, with D maybe TRBD1 (5 bases). CDR1 and CDR2 (germline): MNHNY, SVGAGI (reference sequence). The CDR3 totals 14 residues. V lost 2 bases to trimming and J lost 4 bases, with 12 bases between them. The DNA for the CDR3 is TGTGCCAGCAGTTACGTCCAGGGTTGGTACGAGCAGTACTTC. Translated: CASSYVQGWYEQYF.

The chain has TRBV6-1 and TRBJ2-6; D is possibly TRBD1 (6 bases). V was trimmed by 5 bases and J by 0 bases, leaving 11 bases between them. CDR3 length: 16 amino acids. Germline lookup yields CDR1 MNHNS and CDR2 SASEGT. CDR3 protein: CASSQGQISGANVLTF. DNA of the CDR3: TGTGCCAGCAGTCAAGGACAGATCTCTGGGGCCAACGTCCTGACTTTC.

This chain uses TRBV30 with TRBJ2-5; tentatively, D is TRBD2 (7 bases). V lost 2 bases and J 2 bases, leaving 12 bases between the germline ends. This CDR3 spans 14 amino acids. Per germline, CDR1 GTSNPN and CDR2 SVGIG (reference sequence). CDR3 sequence (DNA): TGTGCCTGGAGTTCAGGGGAGGGACAAGAGACCCAGTACTTC. Translating gives CAWSSGEGQETQYF.

The rearrangement uses TRBV25-1 and TRBJ1-1, with 7 bases aligning to TRBD1. V lost 1 base to trimming and J lost 5 bases; unmatched junction nucleotides: 10. CDR1 is MGHDK and CDR2 is SYGVNS in the germline V gene. This CDR3 has 16 amino acids. The CDR3 is CASSEFGARGRTEAFF. In DNA, the CDR3 is TGTGCCAGCAGTGAATTTGGGGCAAGGGGGCGGACTGAAGCTTTCTTT.